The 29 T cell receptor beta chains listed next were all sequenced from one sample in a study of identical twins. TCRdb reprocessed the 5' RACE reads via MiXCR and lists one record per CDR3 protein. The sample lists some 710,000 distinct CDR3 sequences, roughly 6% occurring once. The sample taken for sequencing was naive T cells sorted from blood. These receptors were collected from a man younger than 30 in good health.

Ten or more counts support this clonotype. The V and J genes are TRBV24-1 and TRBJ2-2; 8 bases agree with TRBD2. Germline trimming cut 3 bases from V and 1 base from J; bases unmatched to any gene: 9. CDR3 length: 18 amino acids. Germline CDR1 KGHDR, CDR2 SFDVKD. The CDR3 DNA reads TGTGCCACCAGTGATCCGATTGAGGGACTAGGGAACACCGGGGAGCTGTTTTTT. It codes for CATSDPIEGLGNTGELFF.

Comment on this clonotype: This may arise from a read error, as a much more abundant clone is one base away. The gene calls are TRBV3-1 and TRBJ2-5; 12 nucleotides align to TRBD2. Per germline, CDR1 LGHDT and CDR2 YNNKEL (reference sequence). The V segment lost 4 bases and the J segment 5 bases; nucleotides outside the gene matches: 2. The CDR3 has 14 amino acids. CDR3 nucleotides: TGTGCCAGCAGCCGACTAGCGGGAGTGGAGACCCAGTACTTC. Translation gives CASSRLAGVETQYF.

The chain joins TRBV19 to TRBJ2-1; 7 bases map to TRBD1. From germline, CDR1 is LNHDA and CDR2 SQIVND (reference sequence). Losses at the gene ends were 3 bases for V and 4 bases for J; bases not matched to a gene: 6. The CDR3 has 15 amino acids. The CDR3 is CASSIRGTEYNEQFF. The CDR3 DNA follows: TGTGCCAGTAGTATTAGGGGGACAGAATACAATGAGCAGTTCTTC.

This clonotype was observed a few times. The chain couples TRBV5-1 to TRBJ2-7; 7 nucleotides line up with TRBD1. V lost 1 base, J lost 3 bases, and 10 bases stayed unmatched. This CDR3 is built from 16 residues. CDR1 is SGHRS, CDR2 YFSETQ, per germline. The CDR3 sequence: CASSLSLTGANYEQYF. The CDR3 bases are TGCGCCAGCAGCTTGTCACTTACAGGGGCCAACTACGAGCAGTACTTC.

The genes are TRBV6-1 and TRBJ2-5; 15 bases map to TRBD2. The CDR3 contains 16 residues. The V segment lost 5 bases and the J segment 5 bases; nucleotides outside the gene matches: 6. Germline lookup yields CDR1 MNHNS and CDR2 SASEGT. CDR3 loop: CASSQRTSGRAETQYF. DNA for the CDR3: TGTGCCAGCAGTCAACGGACTAGCGGGAGGGCCGAGACCCAGTACTTC.

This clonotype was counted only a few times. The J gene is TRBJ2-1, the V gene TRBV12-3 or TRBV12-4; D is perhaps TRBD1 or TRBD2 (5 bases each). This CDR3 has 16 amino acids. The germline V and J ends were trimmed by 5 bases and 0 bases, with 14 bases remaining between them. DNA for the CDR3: TGTGCCAGCAGTGAGACCGAGGGGAACTCCTACAATGAGCAGTTCTTC. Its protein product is CASSETEGNSYNEQFF.

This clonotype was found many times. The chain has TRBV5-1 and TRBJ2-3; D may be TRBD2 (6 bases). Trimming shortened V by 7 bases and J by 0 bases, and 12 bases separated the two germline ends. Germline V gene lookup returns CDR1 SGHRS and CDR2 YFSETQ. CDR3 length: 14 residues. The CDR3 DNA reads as TGCGCCAGCTTGCTAGCGCAAAGCACAGATACGCAGTATTTT. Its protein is CASLLAQSTDTQYF.

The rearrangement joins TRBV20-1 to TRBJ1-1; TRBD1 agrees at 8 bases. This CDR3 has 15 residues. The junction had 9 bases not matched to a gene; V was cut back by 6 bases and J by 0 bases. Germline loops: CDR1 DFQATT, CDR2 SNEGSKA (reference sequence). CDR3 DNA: TGCAGTGCCACCAGGGACAGGCCAATGAACACTGAAGCTTTCTTT. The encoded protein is CSATRDRPMNTEAFF.

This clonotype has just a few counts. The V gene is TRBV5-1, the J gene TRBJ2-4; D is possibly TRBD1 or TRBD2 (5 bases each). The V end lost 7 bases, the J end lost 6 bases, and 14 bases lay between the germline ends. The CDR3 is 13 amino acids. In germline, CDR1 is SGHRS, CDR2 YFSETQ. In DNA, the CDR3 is TGCGCCAGCGCCGGGACGGGTAGAAACATTCAGTACTTC. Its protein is CASAGTGRNIQYF.

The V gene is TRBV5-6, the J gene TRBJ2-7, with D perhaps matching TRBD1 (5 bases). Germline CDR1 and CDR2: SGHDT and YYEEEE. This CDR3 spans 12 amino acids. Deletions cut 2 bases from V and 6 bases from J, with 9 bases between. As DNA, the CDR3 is TGTGCCAGCAGCTTTACCAGGGCCGAGCAGTACTTC. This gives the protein CASSFTRAEQYF.

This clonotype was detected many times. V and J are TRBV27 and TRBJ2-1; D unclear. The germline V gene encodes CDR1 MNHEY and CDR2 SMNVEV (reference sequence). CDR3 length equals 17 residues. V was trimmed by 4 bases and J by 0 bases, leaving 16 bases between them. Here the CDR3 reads CASSSTTEVSSYNEQFF. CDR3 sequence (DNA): TGTGCCAGCAGTTCGACAACAGAAGTAAGCTCCTACAATGAGCAGTTCTTC.

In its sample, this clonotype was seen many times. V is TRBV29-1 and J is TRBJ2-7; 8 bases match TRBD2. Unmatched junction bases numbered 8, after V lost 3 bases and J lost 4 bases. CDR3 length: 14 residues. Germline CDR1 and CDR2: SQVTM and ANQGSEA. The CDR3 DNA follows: TGCAGCGTTGATCCGGGAGGGCCGGGGTACGAGCAGTACTTC. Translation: CSVDPGGPGYEQYF.

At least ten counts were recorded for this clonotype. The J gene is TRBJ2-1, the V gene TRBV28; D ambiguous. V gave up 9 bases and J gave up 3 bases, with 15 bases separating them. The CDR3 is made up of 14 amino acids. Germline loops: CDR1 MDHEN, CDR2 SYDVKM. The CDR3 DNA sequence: TGTGCCAGTGGGAAACCCACTTTCTACAATGAGCAGTTCTTC. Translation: CASGKPTFYNEQFF.

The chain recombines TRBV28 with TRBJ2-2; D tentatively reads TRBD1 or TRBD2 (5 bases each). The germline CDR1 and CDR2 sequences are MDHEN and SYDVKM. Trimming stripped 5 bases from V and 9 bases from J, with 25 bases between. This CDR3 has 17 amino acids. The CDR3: CASSIESYRDGSRELFF. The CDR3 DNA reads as TGTGCCAGCAGTATAGAAAGTTACCGGGACGGAAGCCGGGAGCTGTTTTTT.

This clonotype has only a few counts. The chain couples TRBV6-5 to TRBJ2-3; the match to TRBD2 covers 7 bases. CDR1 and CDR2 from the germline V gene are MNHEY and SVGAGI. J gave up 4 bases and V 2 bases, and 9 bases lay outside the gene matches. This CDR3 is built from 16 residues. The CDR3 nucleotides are TGTGCCAGCAGTTACCCCAGCGGGATCAACGCAGATACGCAGTATTTT. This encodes CASSYPSGINADTQYF.

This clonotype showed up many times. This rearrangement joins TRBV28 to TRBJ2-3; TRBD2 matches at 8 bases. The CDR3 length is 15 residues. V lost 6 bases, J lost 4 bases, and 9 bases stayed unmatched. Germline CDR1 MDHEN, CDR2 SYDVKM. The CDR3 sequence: CASRPSGRSADTQYF. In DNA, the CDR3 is TGTGCCAGCAGACCCAGCGGGAGATCCGCAGATACGCAGTATTTT.

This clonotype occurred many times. The CDR3 DNA sequence: TGTGCCAGCAGTTTACCCCTAAGACTAGCGGGTGACTACGAGCAGTACTTC. Translating it yields CASSLPLRLAGDYEQYF. The V call is TRBV28, the J call TRBJ2-7, with 10 positions matching TRBD2. Germline loops: CDR1 MDHEN, CDR2 SYDVKM. The length of the CDR3 is 17 residues. Trimming took 2 bases from V and 3 from J; bases not matched to a gene: 10.

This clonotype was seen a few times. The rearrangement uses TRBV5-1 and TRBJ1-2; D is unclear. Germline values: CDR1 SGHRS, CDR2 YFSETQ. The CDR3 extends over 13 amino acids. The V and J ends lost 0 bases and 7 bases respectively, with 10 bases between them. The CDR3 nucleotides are TGCGCCAGCAGCTTGGATGGGGAGTCTGGCTACACCTTC. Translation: CASSLDGESGYTF.

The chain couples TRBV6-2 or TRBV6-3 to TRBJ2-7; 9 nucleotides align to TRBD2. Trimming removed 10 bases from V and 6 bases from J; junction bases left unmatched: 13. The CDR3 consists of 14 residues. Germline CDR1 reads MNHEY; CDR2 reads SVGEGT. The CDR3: CATIVSGRSGEQYF. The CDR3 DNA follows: TGTGCCACTATTGTTAGCGGGAGATCGGGCGAGCAGTACTTC.

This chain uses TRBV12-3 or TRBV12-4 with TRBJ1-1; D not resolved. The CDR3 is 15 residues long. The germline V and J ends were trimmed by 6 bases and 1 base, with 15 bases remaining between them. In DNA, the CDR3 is TGTGCCAGCAGCCCTCCTACAGTGAGGAACACTGAAGCTTTCTTT. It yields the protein CASSPPTVRNTEAFF.

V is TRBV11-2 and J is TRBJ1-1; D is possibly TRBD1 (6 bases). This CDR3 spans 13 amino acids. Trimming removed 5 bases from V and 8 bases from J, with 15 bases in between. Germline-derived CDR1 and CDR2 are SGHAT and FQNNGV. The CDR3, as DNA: TGTGCCAGCAGCCCTTTAAGGACAGTCGAAGCTTTCTTT. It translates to CASSPLRTVEAFF.

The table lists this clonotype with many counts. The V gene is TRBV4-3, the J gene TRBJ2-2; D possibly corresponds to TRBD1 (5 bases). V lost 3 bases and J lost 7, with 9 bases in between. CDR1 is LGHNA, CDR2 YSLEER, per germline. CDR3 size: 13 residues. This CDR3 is CASSQLTVGELFF. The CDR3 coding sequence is TGCGCCAGCAGCCAGTTGACAGTCGGGGAGCTGTTTTTT.

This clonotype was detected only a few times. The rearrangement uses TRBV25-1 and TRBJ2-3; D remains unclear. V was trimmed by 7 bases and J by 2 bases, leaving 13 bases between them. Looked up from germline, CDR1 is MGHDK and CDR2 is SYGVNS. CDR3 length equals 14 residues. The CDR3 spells CASKWAEFTDTQYF. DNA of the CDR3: TGTGCCAGCAAATGGGCGGAGTTCACAGATACGCAGTATTTT.

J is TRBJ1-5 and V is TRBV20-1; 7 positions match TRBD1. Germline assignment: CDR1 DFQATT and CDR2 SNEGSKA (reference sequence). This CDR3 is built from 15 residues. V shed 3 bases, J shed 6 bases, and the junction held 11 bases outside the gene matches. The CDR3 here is CSARDSGTEGQPQHF. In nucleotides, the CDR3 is TGCAGTGCTAGGGACTCCGGGACAGAGGGTCAGCCCCAGCATTTT.

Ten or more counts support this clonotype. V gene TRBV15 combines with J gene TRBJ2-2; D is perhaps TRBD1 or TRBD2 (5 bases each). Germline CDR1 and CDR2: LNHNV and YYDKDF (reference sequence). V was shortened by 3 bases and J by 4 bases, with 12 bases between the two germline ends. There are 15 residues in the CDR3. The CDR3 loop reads CATSRAGASTGELFF. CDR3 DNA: TGTGCCACCAGCAGGGCCGGGGCGAGCACCGGGGAGCTGTTTTTT.

CDR3 sequence: CASSLEGQKNQPQHF. The CDR3, as DNA: TGCGCCAGCAGCTTGGAGGGACAGAAAAATCAGCCCCAGCATTTT. The chain is built from TRBV5-1 and TRBJ1-5; 7 nucleotides align to TRBD1. Per the germline V gene, CDR1 is SGHRS and CDR2 is YFSETQ. CDR3 length: 15 amino acids. With V trimmed by 0 bases and J by 4 bases, 4 bases remained unmatched.

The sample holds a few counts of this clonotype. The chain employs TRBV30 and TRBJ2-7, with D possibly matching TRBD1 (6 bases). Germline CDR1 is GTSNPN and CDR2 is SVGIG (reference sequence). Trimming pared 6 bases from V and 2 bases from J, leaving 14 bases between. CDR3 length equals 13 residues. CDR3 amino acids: CACSRTEPYEQYF. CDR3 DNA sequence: TGTGCCTGCTCTAGGACAGAGCCCTACGAGCAGTACTTC. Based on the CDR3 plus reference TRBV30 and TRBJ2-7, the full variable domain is SQTIHQWPATLVQPVGSPLSLECTVEGTSNPNLYWYRQAAGRGLQLLFYSVGIGQISSEVPQNLSASRPQDRQFILSSKKLLLSDSGFYLCACSRTEPYEQYFGPGTRLTVT.

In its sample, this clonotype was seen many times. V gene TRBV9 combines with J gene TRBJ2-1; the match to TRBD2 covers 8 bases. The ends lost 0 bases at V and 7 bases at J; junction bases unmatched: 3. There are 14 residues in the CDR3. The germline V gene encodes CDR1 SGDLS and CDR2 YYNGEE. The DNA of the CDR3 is TGTGCCAGCAGCGTAGCGGGAGGGCCTAATGAGCAGTTCTTC. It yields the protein CASSVAGGPNEQFF.

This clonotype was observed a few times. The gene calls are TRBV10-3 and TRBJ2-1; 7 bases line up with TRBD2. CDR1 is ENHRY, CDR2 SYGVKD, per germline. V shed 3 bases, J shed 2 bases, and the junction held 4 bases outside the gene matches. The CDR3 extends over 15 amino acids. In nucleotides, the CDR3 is TGTGCCATCAGTGATCGCGGGAGCCCCTACAATGAGCAGTTCTTC. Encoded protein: CAISDRGSPYNEQFF.